The 15 T cell receptor beta chains in this list originate from one sample, sequenced in a study of T cell responses to AZD1222 COVID-19 vaccine. The data were produced by immunoSEQ multiplex PCR, yet TCRdb's version contains in-frame clones alone and is incomplete. The sample holds about 74,000 clones; less than 95% are singletons and the top ten take 8%. Specimen: peripheral blood, collected 28 days after the second AZD1222 dose. These receptors all come from an adult who received the AZD1222 COVID-19 vaccine.

The chain links TRBV7-2 to TRBJ2-3; the D is unclear. The germline V gene encodes CDR1 SGHTA and CDR2 FQGNSA. The CDR3 has 12 residues. V shed 5 bases and J shed 2 bases, with 5 bases lying between them. The CDR3 sequence: CASSILTDTQYF. DNA for the CDR3: TGTGCCAGCAGCATCCTCACAGATACGCAGTATTTT.

The chain combines TRBV4-2 with TRBJ2-6, with 10 bases lining up with TRBD1. Germline V lookup: CDR1 LGHNA, CDR2 YNFKEQ. V dropped 2 bases and J dropped 0; count of bases not matched to a gene: 16. The CDR3 loop spans 22 amino acids. The CDR3 loop reads CASSQRFSGTGEILSGANVLTF. The CDR3 nucleotides read TGTGCCAGCAGCCAACGGTTTTCTGGGACAGGGGAAATACTCTCTGGGGCCAACGTCCTGACTTTC.

This clone has more than one count but fewer than ten. This sample also contains other DNA sequences that code for the same CDR3. V is TRBV27 and J is TRBJ2-2, with TRBD2 matching 9 bases. After removal of 1 base from V and 2 bases from J, the junction contained 5 bases not matched to a gene. Germline V gene lookup returns CDR1 MNHEY and CDR2 SMNVEV (reference sequence). The CDR3 spans 17 residues. The CDR3, as DNA: TGTGCCAGCAGTTTATTTCCTAGCGGGACCAACACCGGGGAGCTGTTTTTT. It codes for CASSLFPSGTNTGELFF.

CDR3 protein: CASSLMDRDTEAFF. The DNA of the CDR3 is TGCGCCAGCAGCTTAATGGACAGAGACACTGAAGCTTTCTTT. The rearrangement links TRBV5-1 to TRBJ1-1; tentative D call: TRBD1 (6 bases). The length of the CDR3 is 14 residues. Looked up from germline, CDR1 is SGHRS and CDR2 is YFSETQ. V was shortened by 2 bases and J by 3 bases, with 11 bases between the two germline ends.

This clone was detected once. The V gene is TRBV10-2, the J gene TRBJ1-6; 7 bases are shared with TRBD1. CDR1 is WSHSY and CDR2 is SAAADI in the germline V gene. J gave up 5 bases and V 8 bases, and 6 bases lay outside the gene matches. The CDR3 is 14 amino acids. CDR3 sequence (DNA): TGCGCCAGCGCCGACAGGGCTGATAATTCACCCCTCCACTTT. Its translation is CASADRADNSPLHF.

The chain employs TRBV6-5 and TRBJ2-7, with TRBD2 matching over 8 bases. The V gene end was trimmed by 0 bases and the J gene end by 2 bases; junction bases not matched to a gene: 3. The CDR3 totals 15 residues. Germline lookup yields CDR1 MNHEY and CDR2 SVGAGI. CDR3 residues: CASSYSRGGAYEQYF. DNA of the CDR3: TGTGCCAGCAGTTACTCCCGGGGGGGGGCCTACGAGCAGTACTTC.

This rearrangement joins TRBV21-1 to TRBJ2-5; TRBD1 was called by the table and not checked on the DNA. TRBV21-1 is an annotated pseudogene. The length of the CDR3 is 14 residues. DNA for the CDR3: TGTGCCAGCACCAAAGTGGGACAGGAAGAGACCCAGTACTTC. As protein: CASTKVGQEETQYF.

A single count supports this clone. The chain carries TRBV3-1 (or the pseudogene TRBV3-2) and TRBJ2-1; 8 positions agree with TRBD2. Germline lookup yields CDR1 LGHDT and CDR2 YNNKEL (reference sequence). V shed 2 bases and J 10 bases; nucleotides not matched to a gene: 1. This CDR3 contains 12 residues. In nucleotides, the CDR3 is TGTGCCAGCAGCCAATTAGCGGGGGAGCAGTTCTTC. Its protein product is CASSQLAGEQFF.

The rearrangement joins TRBV18 to TRBJ1-5, with a possible D match to TRBD1 (6 bases). This CDR3 has 13 amino acids. Trimming removed 6 bases at V and 9 bases at J, with 15 bases between. CDR1 is KGHSH and CDR2 is LQKENI in the germline V gene. CDR3 region: CASSGGPEAPQHF. The CDR3 region has the DNA TGTGCCAGCTCCGGGGGCCCTGAGGCGCCCCAGCATTTT.

This sequence joins TRBV4-1 and TRBJ1-5; no firm D call. Trimming pared 1 base from V and 9 bases from J, leaving 10 bases between. The CDR3 consists of 13 residues. Germline V gives CDR1 MGHRA, CDR2 YSYEKL. Here the CDR3 reads CASSQVREGPQHF. The CDR3 DNA reads TGCGCCAGCAGCCAAGTGAGGGAGGGGCCCCAGCATTTT.

In its sample, this clone was seen once. V and J are TRBV19 and TRBJ2-1; D may match TRBD1 or TRBD2 (5 bases each). Germline V gene sequence: CDR1 LNHDA, CDR2 SQIVND (reference sequence). V was cut by 4 bases and J by 5 bases, with 21 bases left in between. This CDR3 comprises 17 residues. CDR3 protein: CASSTTLGTGRNNEQFF. The CDR3 region has the DNA TGTGCCAGTAGTACAACCCTAGGAACGGGACGTAACAATGAGCAGTTCTTC. Variable domain in full (rest from reference TRBV19 and TRBJ2-1): DGGITQSPKYLFRKEGQNVTLSCEQNLNHDAMYWYRQDPGQGLRLIYYSQIVNDFQKGDIAEGYSVSREKKESFPLTVTSAQKNPTAFYLCASSTTLGTGRNNEQFFGPGTRLTVL.

The CDR3 protein is CASSLTPGQGGEQYF. CDR3 sequence (DNA): TGCGCCAGCAGCTTGACCCCGGGACAGGGTGGGGAGCAGTACTTC. This chain links TRBV5-1 with TRBJ2-7; 9 nucleotides match TRBD1. The CDR3 length is 15 residues. V lost 1 base to trimming and J lost 7 bases; unmatched junction nucleotides: 9. CDR1 SGHRS and CDR2 YFSETQ come from the germline V gene.

V is TRBV10-2 and J is TRBJ2-7; 14 bases fit TRBD2. Germline-derived CDR1 and CDR2 are WSHSY and SAAADI. The length of the CDR3 is 16 residues. Trimming took 5 bases from V and 4 from J; bases not matched to a gene: 7. DNA for the CDR3: TGCGCCAGCAGTTCCGGGACTAGCGGGAGTGGGTACGAGCAGTACTTC. The encoded protein is CASSSGTSGSGYEQYF.

The genes are TRBV5-1 and TRBJ2-5, with 13 bases lining up with TRBD2. The CDR3 is 15 residues long. Germline values: CDR1 SGHRS, CDR2 YFSETQ. The trim removed 4 bases at V and 2 bases at J, leaving 2 bases unmatched. The CDR3 reads CASSTGLAGQETQYF. The CDR3 nucleotides read TGCGCCAGCAGCACGGGACTAGCGGGACAAGAGACCCAGTACTTC.

J is TRBJ2-2 and V is TRBV27; the D gene is possibly TRBD1 (7 bases). CDR3 length: 13 residues. Germline CDR1 reads MNHEY; CDR2 reads SMNVEV (reference sequence). Trimming cost V 11 bases and J 0 bases, with 10 bases left between them. This CDR3 reads CAGGTANTGELFF. In DNA, the CDR3 is TGTGCCGGCGGGACAGCGAACACCGGGGAGCTGTTTTTT.